This T cell receptor (beta chain) was profiled in a study of CXCR3-negative and CXCR3-positive naive CD8 T cells. A remark on this clonotype: What it binds is unknown.

There are 16 residues in the CDR3. The germline CDR1 and CDR2 sequences are LGHNT and FRNRAP. Study outcomes and limitations: For naive cells, CXCR3-negative and CXCR3-positive subsets had similar TRBV-TRBJ usage; for memory cells, usage differed. Both naive subsets had comparably high diversity; memory CD8+ cells much lower.

UMI-labeled 5' RACE yielded the TRB cDNA libraries. Reprocessing the 5' RACE reads, TCRdb reports a single entry for every CDR3 protein and omits DNA. Here the sample table reports 6,000 to 8,000 distinct CDR3 sequences. Each CD8+ T cell subset was flow-sorted in triplicate. Every sort contained 300,000 cells. The CD45RO-CCR7+CD27+CD95- phenotype denoted naive CD8+ T cells. The sequence was obtained from a human donor in good health. Some clones in this sample may be carry-over from other donors' samples. Sequencing was done on a sample of naive CXCR3- CD8+ T cells from blood. Subset reported: CD45RO-CCR7+CD27+CD95- naive CD8+ T cells lacking CXCR3 (TNR3-). J is TRBJ2-3 and V is TRBV12-5; TCRdb outputs TRBD1, but without DNA this stays unchecked. The CDR3 protein is CASGRPGTGVPDTQYF.